This TCR beta chain was recorded in a study of T cell changes during pregnancy in multiple sclerosis. Trimming cost V 5 bases and J 5 bases; bases outside gene matches: 6. The germline V gene has CDR1 MDHEN and CDR2 SYDVKM. The CDR3 has 15 amino acids. Measured with immunoSEQ multiplex PCR; TCRdb has only the in-frame clones, and not every one. The sample includes about 57,000 clones, around 90% seen only once; the top ten take around 3.5%. The chain links TRBV28 to TRBJ2-5; 12 bases line up with TRBD2. This TCR was recovered from a female donor in good health, enrolled as a control in a pregnancy study. The sequencing here drew on peripheral blood, taken after pregnancy. The chain's CDR3 is CASSQRTSGKETQYF. The CDR3 bases are TGTGCCAGCAGTCAGAGGACTAGCGGGAAGGAGACCCAGTACTTC.